This passage covers 13 T cell receptor beta chains from one sample sequenced in a study of human T cells and chemical hapten exposure. Time point specified: pre-sensitization, week 0. The treatment denotes: therapeutic diphenylcyclopropenone sensitization with weekly scalp DPC. TCRdb reprocessed the RACE reads with MiXCR, giving one entry per CDR3 protein. The table lists 270,000 or so distinct CDR3 sequences, roughly 7.7% of them singletons. This material consisted of whole blood, taken in connection with sensitization to the hapten diphenylcyclopropenone (DPC). The origin of the receptors is a young man with alopecia areata. Some clones in this sample may be carry-over from other donors' samples.

This clonotype was detected ten times or more. V and J are TRBV6-2 or TRBV6-3 and TRBJ2-7; the D gene could be TRBD1 or TRBD2 (5 bases each). The CDR3 contains 13 residues. Between the trimmed V and J ends, which lost 6 bases and 2 bases, there was a span of 11 bases. In germline, CDR1 is MNHEY, CDR2 SVGEGT. CDR3 in DNA: TGTGCCAGCAGCCCCGGGGCAGCCTACGAGCAGTACTTC. This sequence encodes CASSPGAAYEQYF.

The chain recombines TRBV20-1 with TRBJ2-3; D is undetermined. Trimming pared 6 bases from V and 2 bases from J, leaving 18 bases between. The CDR3 is 15 amino acids. In germline, CDR1 is DFQATT, CDR2 SNEGSKA (reference sequence). CDR3 coding DNA: TGCAGTGCCCCCGGAGAGCCCGGCTACACAGATACGCAGTATTTT. Protein: CSAPGEPGYTDTQYF.

This clonotype has just a few counts. The rearrangement joins TRBV6-4 to TRBJ2-1, with 7 positions matching TRBD1. Losses at the gene ends were 6 bases for V and 11 bases for J; bases not matched to a gene: 13. The germline gives CDR1 MRHNA, CDR2 SNTAGT. The CDR3 is made up of 14 amino acids. The CDR3 DNA reads as TGTGCCAGCAGCCACGGGACAGCTGACGGGAAGCAGTTCTTC. Encoded protein: CASSHGTADGKQFF.

In its sample, this clonotype was seen many times. V usage is TRBV4-3 and J usage is TRBJ1-4; unclear D gene. V gave up 2 bases and J gave up 4 bases, with 8 bases separating them. CDR3 length equals 14 residues. Germline CDR1 reads LGHNA; CDR2 reads YSLEER. The CDR3 spells CASSQSGNNEKLFF. CDR3 in DNA: TGCGCCAGCAGCCAAAGCGGGAATAATGAAAAACTGTTTTTT.

This clonotype was found many times. J is TRBJ2-7 and V is TRBV5-1; D tentatively reads TRBD1 or TRBD2 (5 bases each). The CDR3 has 14 residues. V was pared by 4 bases and J by 7 bases, with 18 bases between. Germline values: CDR1 SGHRS, CDR2 YFSETQ. The CDR3 loop is CASSPGPSSLEQYV. The CDR3 DNA is TGCGCCAGCAGCCCGGGACCGAGTAGCCTTGAGCAGTACGTC.

A few counts support this clonotype. The chain joins TRBV5-1 to TRBJ2-7, with D maybe TRBD2 (5 bases). The V end lost 0 bases, the J end lost 6 bases, and 13 bases lay between the germline ends. Germline V gives CDR1 SGHRS, CDR2 YFSETQ. This CDR3 has 14 residues. The CDR3 sequence is CASSLGGAATEQYV. CDR3 nucleotide sequence: TGCGCCAGCAGCTTGGGGGGAGCGGCCACCGAGCAGTACGTC.

This clonotype was observed a handful of times. The rearrangement joins TRBV20-1 to TRBJ2-7; maybe TRBD2 (5 bases). The CDR3 spans 13 residues. Germline V gives CDR1 DFQATT, CDR2 SNEGSKA (reference sequence). The V gene lost 6 bases and the J gene lost 0 bases, with 12 bases spanning the gap. The CDR3: CSARDTSSYEQYF. The CDR3 coding sequence is TGCAGTGCCCGAGACACTAGCTCCTACGAGCAGTACTTC.

This clonotype was found many times. This chain connects TRBV7-8 to TRBJ2-3; either TRBD1 or TRBD2 may supply D (7 bases each). The V end lost 5 bases, the J end lost 4 bases, and 16 bases lay between the germline ends. The CDR3 is 15 amino acids. CDR1 and CDR2 from the germline V gene are SGHVS and FQNEAQ. As DNA, the CDR3 is TGTGCCAGCAGCGAGCCCAGGGGGGGCCCAGATACGCAGTATTTT. Translated, it gives CASSEPRGGPDTQYF.

The sample holds a few counts of this clonotype. This chain uses TRBV11-2 with TRBJ1-1, with D perhaps TRBD1 (5 bases). The CDR3 is 12 residues long. The V end was cut by 1 base, the J end by 11 bases, with 11 bases between. Germline CDR1 is SGHAT and CDR2 is FQNNGV. This CDR3 reads CASSLGQGSAFF. The DNA for the CDR3 is TGTGCCAGCAGCTTAGGGCAGGGCTCGGCTTTCTTT.

The chain recombines TRBV27 with TRBJ1-2; D is ambiguous. Germline CDR1 MNHEY, CDR2 SMNVEV (reference sequence). The V gene lost 3 bases and the J gene lost 4 bases, with 12 bases spanning the gap. The CDR3 contains 14 residues. The CDR3 is CASSFQPAGYGYTF. CDR3 coding DNA: TGTGCCAGCAGTTTCCAACCCGCTGGCTATGGCTACACCTTC.

This clonotype was counted a few times. The chain uses TRBV5-6 and TRBJ2-7; D uncertain. This CDR3 comprises 12 residues. V was cut by 3 bases and J by 0 bases, with 4 bases left in between. Germline-derived CDR1 and CDR2 are SGHDT and YYEEEE. The CDR3 region has the DNA TGTGCCAGCAGCTCATCCTCCTACGAGCAGTACGTC. Amino acid sequence: CASSSSSYEQYV.

Many counts were recorded for this clonotype. Here the CDR3 DNA reads TGCGCCAGCAGCCCTGGACAGGGACCAGATACGCAGTATTTT. It translates to CASSPGQGPDTQYF. The chain uses TRBV5-1 and TRBJ2-3; 8 bases are shared with TRBD1. J was trimmed by 4 bases and V by 4 bases; bases with no gene match: 5. The CDR3 has 14 residues. Looked up from germline, CDR1 is SGHRS and CDR2 is YFSETQ.

The J gene is TRBJ1-1, the V gene TRBV2, with D unresolved. V shed 6 bases and J shed 6 bases, with 17 bases lying between them. The CDR3 consists of 14 residues. Germline V gives CDR1 SNHLY, CDR2 FYNNEI. The CDR3 sequence is CASRLTRRPSEAFF. As DNA, the CDR3 is TGTGCCAGCAGGTTGACACGGAGGCCCTCTGAAGCTTTCTTT.